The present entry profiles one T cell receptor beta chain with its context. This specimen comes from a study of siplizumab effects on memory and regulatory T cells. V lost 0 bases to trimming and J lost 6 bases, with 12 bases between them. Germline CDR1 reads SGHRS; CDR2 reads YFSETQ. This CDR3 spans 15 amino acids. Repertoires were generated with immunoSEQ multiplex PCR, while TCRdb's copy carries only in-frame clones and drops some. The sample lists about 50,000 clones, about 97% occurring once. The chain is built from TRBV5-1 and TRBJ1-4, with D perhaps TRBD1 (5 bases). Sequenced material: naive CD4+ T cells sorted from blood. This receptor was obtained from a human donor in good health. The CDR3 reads CASSLDQGGDEKLFF. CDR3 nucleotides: TGCGCCAGCAGCTTGGACCAGGGAGGGGATGAAAAACTGTTTTTT. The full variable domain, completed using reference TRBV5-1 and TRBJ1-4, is KAGVTQTPRYLIKTRGQQVTLSCSPISGHRSVSWYQQTPGQGLQFLFEYFSETQRNKGNFPGRFSGRQFSNSRSEMNVSTLELGDSALYLCASSLDQGGDEKLFFGSGTQLSVL.